These 14 T cell receptor beta chains were sequenced from one sample in a study of blood T cell repertoires in COVID-19. The table came from immunoSEQ multiplex PCR; TCRdb's copy has only in-frame clones and leaves some out. The sample lists 450,000 or so clones; roughly nine tenths were seen once. The source material was peripheral blood. Source of these receptors: a man aged 18 to 30 with COVID-19, enrolled during active disease.

This chain joins TRBV4-1 and TRBJ2-3; TRBD2 matches at 10 bases. Trimming at V came to 1 base and at J to 2 bases, leaving 9 bases not matched to a gene. Germline-derived CDR1 and CDR2 are MGHRA and YSYEKL. The CDR3 has 18 amino acids. The CDR3 spells CASSQVPTTSGYTDTQYF. CDR3 sequence (DNA): TGCGCCAGCAGCCAAGTCCCGACGACTAGCGGGTACACAGATACGCAGTATTTT.

The V call is TRBV6-5, the J call TRBJ2-3, with a possible D match to TRBD2 (5 bases). CDR1 is MNHEY and CDR2 is SVGAGI in the germline V gene. Trimming took off 6 bases at V and 6 bases at J, with 13 bases between the two ends. The CDR3 spans 13 residues. The chain's CDR3 is CASRNDLADTQYF. As DNA, the CDR3 is TGTGCCAGCAGGAATGATTTAGCGGATACGCAGTATTTT.

V gene TRBV7-9 combines with J gene TRBJ1-2; D uncertain. V lost 3 bases, J lost 4 bases, and 9 bases lay in between. The CDR3 extends over 13 amino acids. Germline-derived CDR1 and CDR2 are SEHNR and FQNEAQ (reference sequence). For the CDR3, the DNA is TGTGCCAGCAGCTTTAATTACACCTATGGCTACACCTTC. This gives the protein CASSFNYTYGYTF.

This CDR3 reads CASSEGTGPGEQYF. CDR3 bases: TGTGCCAGCAGTGAGGGGACAGGGCCCGGCGAGCAGTACTTC. This chain uses TRBV2 with TRBJ2-7, with 9 nucleotides matching TRBD1. Germline V gene data show CDR1 as SNHLY and CDR2 as FYNNEI. The V segment lost 3 bases and the J segment 6 bases; nucleotides outside the gene matches: 6. The CDR3 length is 14 residues.

V usage is TRBV19 and J usage is TRBJ2-7; TRBD1 matches at 9 bases. The CDR3 runs to 16 residues. Losses at the gene ends were 5 bases for V and 4 bases for J; bases not matched to a gene: 12. Looked up from germline, CDR1 is LNHDA and CDR2 is SQIVND (reference sequence). The CDR3 DNA sequence: TGTGCCAGTAGTCCGGCGGAGAGACAGGGGGTTTACGAGCAGTACTTC. Translation: CASSPAERQGVYEQYF.

The chain recombines TRBV11-3 with TRBJ2-5, with 12 bases aligning to TRBD2. The germline V gene encodes CDR1 SGHNT and CDR2 YENEEA. With 1 base clipped from V and 5 bases from J, the junction kept 11 bases outside the gene matches. This CDR3 contains 18 residues. CDR3 amino acids: CASSLVGLAGKGAETQYF. As DNA, the CDR3 is TGTGCCAGCAGCTTAGTCGGACTAGCGGGAAAGGGGGCGGAGACCCAGTACTTC.

The V gene is TRBV5-1, the J gene TRBJ1-4, with 7 bases aligning to TRBD1. The V and J ends lost 4 bases and 7 bases, in that order; junction bases with no gene match: 7. The CDR3 is 14 residues long. Per the germline V gene, CDR1 is SGHRS and CDR2 is YFSETQ. The CDR3 spells CASSKTGPGEKLFF. DNA of the CDR3: TGCGCCAGCAGCAAGACAGGGCCGGGTGAAAAACTGTTTTTT.

The chain is built from TRBV6-6 and TRBJ1-5, with D possibly being TRBD1 (6 bases). With 6 bases removed from V and 6 bases from J, the gap between germline ends came to 9 bases. This CDR3 is built from 12 residues. Germline-derived CDR1 and CDR2 are MNHNY and SVGAGI (reference sequence). The CDR3 is CASRGGGQPQHF. CDR3 coding DNA: TGTGCCAGCAGGGGAGGGGGTCAGCCCCAGCATTTT.

The chain employs TRBV18 and TRBJ1-6, with D possibly being TRBD1 (6 bases). There are 14 residues in the CDR3. In germline, CDR1 is KGHSH, CDR2 LQKENI. The V gene lost 2 bases and the J gene lost 8 bases, with 10 bases spanning the gap. The CDR3 nucleotides are TGTGCCAGCTCACCATCGTCAGGGGATTCACCCCTCCACTTT. This gives the protein CASSPSSGDSPLHF.

The V gene is TRBV6-4, the J gene TRBJ2-3; 8 nucleotides align to TRBD2. V lost 7 bases and J lost 1; bases outside the gene matches: 10. This CDR3 region has 16 residues. Germline CDR1 and CDR2: MRHNA and SNTAGT. The CDR3 region is CASTYLELAGTDTQYF. CDR3 coding DNA: TGTGCCAGCACCTACTTGGAACTAGCGGGCACAGATACGCAGTATTTT.

The rearrangement uses TRBV2 and TRBJ2-2; tentative D call: TRBD1 (5 bases). Trimming removed 8 bases at V and 0 bases at J, with 19 bases between. CDR3 length equals 17 residues. Germline V CDR1 and CDR2: SNHLY, FYNNEI. CDR3 amino acids: CASEVDRQKANTGELFF. CDR3 bases: TGTGCCAGCGAAGTGGACCGACAGAAAGCGAACACCGGGGAGCTGTTTTTT.

The chain has TRBV7-3 and TRBJ2-1; 7 positions agree with TRBD2. V dropped 2 bases and J dropped 9; count of bases not matched to a gene: 4. This CDR3 has 13 residues. Germline V lookup: CDR1 SGHTA, CDR2 FQGTGA. The CDR3 protein is CASSLLAAGEQFF. In nucleotides, the CDR3 is TGTGCCAGCAGCTTACTAGCGGCGGGTGAGCAGTTCTTC.

This chain joins TRBV27 and TRBJ1-3; no clear D. Trimming left V 5 bases short and J 0 bases short, with 14 bases between. The CDR3 is 16 residues long. Per the germline V gene, CDR1 is MNHEY and CDR2 is SMNVEV (reference sequence). The CDR3 loop is CASSPLDMSSGNTIYF. CDR3 nucleotides: TGTGCCAGCAGTCCCCTAGATATGAGCTCTGGAAACACCATATATTTT.

The chain is built from TRBV30 and TRBJ1-4; 9 bases fit TRBD1. This CDR3 region has 15 residues. Trimming removed 0 bases from V and 8 bases from J; junction bases left unmatched: 7. From germline, CDR1 is GTSNPN and CDR2 SVGIG (reference sequence). The CDR3: CAWSVGGQGVEKLFF. The CDR3 DNA is TGTGCCTGGAGTGTGGGGGGACAGGGCGTGGAAAAACTGTTTTTT.